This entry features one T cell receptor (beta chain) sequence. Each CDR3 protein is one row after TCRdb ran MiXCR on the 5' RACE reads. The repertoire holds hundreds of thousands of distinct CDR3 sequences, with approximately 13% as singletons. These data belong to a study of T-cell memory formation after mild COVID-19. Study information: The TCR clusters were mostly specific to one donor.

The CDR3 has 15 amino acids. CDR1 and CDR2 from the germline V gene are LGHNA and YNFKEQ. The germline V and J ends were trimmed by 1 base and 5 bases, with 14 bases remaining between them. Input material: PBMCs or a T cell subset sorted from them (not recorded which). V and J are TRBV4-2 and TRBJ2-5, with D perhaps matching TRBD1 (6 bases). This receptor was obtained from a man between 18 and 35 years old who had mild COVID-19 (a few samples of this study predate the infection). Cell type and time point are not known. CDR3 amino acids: CASSQAFTRGETQYF. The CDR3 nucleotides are TGTGCCAGCAGCCAAGCCTTTACAAGGGGGGAGACCCAGTACTTC.